This T cell receptor beta chain was retrieved from a study of control samples from healthy donors and cancer patients. The repertoire was sequenced with immunoSEQ multiplex PCR; TCRdb's copy has only in-frame clones and lacks some. The table records fewer than 250,000 clones, around 90% of them present only once. Germline V gene data show CDR1 as MNHNS and CDR2 as SASEGT. CDR3 length: 14 residues. Trimming took 2 bases from V and 4 from J, leaving 11 bases between them. The V gene is TRBV6-1, the J gene TRBJ1-1; D remains ambiguous. The material sequenced was blood. The receptor comes from a man aged 25-40 years in good health. CDR3 sequence: CASSENSITTEAFF. DNA of the CDR3: TGTGCCAGCAGTGAAAACAGTATCACCACTGAAGCTTTCTTT.